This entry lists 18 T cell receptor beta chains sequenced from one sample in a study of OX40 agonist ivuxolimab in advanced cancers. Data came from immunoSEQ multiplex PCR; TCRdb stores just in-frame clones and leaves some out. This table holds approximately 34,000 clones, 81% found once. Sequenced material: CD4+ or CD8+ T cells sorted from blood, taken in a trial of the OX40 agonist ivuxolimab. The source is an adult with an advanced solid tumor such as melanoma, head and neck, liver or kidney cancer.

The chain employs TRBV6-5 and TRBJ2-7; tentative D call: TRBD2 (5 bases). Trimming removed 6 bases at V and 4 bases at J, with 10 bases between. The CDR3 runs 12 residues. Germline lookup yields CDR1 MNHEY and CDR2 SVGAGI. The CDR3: CASSRTGYEQYF. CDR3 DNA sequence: TGTGCCAGCAGCCGGACGGGGTACGAGCAGTACTTC.

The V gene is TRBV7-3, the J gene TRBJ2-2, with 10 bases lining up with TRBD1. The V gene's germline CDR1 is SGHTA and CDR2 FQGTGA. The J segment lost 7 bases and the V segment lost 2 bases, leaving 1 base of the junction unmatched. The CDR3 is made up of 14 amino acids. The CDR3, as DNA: TGTGCCAGCAGCTTAGGACAGGGGGGCGGGGAGCTGTTTTTT. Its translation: CASSLGQGGGELFF.

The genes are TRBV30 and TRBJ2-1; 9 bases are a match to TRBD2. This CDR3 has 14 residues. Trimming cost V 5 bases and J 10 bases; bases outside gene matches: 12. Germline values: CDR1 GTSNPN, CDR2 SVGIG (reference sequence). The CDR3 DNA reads TGTGCCTGGGACGCCGGGACTAGCAGAGGAGAGCAGTTCTTC. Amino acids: CAWDAGTSRGEQFF.

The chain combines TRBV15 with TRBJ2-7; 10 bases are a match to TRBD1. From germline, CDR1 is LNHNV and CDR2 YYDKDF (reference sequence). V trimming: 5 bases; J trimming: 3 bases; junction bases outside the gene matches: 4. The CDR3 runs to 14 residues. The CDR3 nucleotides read TGTGCCACCAGCTTGGACAGGGGGTTCTACGAGCAGTACTTC. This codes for CATSLDRGFYEQYF.

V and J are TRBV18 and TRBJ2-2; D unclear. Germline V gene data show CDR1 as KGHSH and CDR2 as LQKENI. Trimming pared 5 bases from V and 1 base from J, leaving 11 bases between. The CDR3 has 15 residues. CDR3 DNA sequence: TGTGCCAGCTCAAGGGCACCGCTGAACACCGGGGAGCTGTTTTTT. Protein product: CASSRAPLNTGELFF.

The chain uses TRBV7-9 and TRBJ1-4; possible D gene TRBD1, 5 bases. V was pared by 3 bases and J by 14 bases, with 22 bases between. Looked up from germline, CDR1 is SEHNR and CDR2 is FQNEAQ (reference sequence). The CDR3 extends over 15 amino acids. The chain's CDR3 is CASSFSGGGFVGLFF. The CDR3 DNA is TGTGCCAGCAGCTTCTCGGGCGGGGGTTTTGTTGGTCTGTTTTTT.

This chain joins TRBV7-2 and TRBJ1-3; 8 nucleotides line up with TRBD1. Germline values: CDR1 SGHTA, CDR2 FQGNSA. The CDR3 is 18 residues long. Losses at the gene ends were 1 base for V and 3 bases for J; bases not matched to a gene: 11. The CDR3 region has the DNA TGTGCCAGCAGCTTAGTTGGGGGGTCTGGGACAGGTGGAAACACCATATATTTT. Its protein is CASSLVGGSGTGGNTIYF.

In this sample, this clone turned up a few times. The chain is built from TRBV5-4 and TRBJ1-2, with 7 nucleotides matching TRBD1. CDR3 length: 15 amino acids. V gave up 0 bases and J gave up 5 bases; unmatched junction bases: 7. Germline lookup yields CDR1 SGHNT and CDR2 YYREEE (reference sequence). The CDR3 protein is CASSLGGSTGYGYTF. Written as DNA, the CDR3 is TGTGCCAGCAGCTTGGGGGGCTCGACAGGGTATGGCTACACCTTC.

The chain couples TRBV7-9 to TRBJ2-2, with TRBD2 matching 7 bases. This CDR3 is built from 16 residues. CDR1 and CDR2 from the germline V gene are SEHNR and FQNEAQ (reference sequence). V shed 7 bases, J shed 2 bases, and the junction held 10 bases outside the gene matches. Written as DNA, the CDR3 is TGTGCCAGCACCCGATGGGCGGGGGTTAACACCGGGGAGCTGTTTTTT. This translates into CASTRWAGVNTGELFF.

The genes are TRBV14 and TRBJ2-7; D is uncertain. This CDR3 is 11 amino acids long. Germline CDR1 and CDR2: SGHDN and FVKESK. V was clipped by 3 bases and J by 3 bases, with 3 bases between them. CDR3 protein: CASSQFYEQYF. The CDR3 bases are TGTGCCAGCAGCCAGTTCTACGAGCAGTACTTC.

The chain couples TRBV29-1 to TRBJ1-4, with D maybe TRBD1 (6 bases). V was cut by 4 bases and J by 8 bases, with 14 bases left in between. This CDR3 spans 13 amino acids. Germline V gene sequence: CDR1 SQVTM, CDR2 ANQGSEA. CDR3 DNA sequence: TGCAGCGTTGGGGGGGGCGCAGAGGAAAAACTGTTTTTT. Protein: CSVGGGAEEKLFF.

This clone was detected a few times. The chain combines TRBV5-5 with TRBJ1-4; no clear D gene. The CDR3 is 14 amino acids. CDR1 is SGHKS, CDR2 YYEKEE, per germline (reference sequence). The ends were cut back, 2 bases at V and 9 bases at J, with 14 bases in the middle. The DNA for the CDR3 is TGTGCCAGCAGCTTCTCGTTGGACTCGAAAAAACTGTTTTTT. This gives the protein CASSFSLDSKKLFF.

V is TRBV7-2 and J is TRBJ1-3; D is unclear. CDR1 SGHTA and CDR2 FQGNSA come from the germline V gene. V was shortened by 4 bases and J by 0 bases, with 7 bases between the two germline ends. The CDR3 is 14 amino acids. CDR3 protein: CASSSYSSGNTIYF. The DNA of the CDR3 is TGTGCCAGCAGCTCCTATAGCTCTGGAAACACCATATATTTT. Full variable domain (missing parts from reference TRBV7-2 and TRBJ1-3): GAGVSQSPSNKVTEKGKDVELRCDPISGHTALYWYRQSLGQGLEFLIYFQGNSAPDKSGLPSDRFSAERTGGSVSTLTIQRTQQEDSAVYLCASSSYSSGNTIYFGEGSWLTVV.

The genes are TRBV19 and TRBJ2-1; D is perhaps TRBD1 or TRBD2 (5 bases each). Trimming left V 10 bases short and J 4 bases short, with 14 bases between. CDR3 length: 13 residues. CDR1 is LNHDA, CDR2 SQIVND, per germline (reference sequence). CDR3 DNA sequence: TGTGCCACTTCCGGGACGGTATACAATGAGCAGTTCTTC. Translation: CATSGTVYNEQFF.

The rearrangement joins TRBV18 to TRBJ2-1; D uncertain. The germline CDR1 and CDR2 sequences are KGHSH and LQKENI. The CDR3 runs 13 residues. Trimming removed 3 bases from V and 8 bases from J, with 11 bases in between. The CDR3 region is CASSPPLGHEQFF. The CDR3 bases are TGTGCCAGCTCACCTCCCCTGGGCCATGAGCAGTTCTTC.

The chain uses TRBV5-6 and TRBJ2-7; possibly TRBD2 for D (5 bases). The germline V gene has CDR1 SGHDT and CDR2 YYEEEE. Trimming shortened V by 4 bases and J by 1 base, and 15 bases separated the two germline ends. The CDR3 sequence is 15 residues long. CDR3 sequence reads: CASSPPPPGSYEQYF. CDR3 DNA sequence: TGTGCCAGCAGCCCCCCTCCCCCGGGATCCTACGAGCAGTACTTC.

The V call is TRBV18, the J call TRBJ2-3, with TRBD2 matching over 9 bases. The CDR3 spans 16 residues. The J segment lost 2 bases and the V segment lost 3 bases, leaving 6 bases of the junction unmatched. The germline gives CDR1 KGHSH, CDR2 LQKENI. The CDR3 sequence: CASSPLTSGHTDTQYF. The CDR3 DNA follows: TGTGCCAGCTCACCGTTGACTAGCGGCCACACAGATACGCAGTATTTT.

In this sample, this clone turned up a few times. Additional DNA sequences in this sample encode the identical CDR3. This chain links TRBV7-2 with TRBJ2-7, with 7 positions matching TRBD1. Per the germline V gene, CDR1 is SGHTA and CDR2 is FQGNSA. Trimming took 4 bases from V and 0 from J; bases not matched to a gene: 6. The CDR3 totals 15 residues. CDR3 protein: CASSSRTGSSYEQYF. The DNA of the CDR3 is TGTGCCAGCAGCTCCAGGACAGGAAGCTCCTACGAGCAGTACTTC.